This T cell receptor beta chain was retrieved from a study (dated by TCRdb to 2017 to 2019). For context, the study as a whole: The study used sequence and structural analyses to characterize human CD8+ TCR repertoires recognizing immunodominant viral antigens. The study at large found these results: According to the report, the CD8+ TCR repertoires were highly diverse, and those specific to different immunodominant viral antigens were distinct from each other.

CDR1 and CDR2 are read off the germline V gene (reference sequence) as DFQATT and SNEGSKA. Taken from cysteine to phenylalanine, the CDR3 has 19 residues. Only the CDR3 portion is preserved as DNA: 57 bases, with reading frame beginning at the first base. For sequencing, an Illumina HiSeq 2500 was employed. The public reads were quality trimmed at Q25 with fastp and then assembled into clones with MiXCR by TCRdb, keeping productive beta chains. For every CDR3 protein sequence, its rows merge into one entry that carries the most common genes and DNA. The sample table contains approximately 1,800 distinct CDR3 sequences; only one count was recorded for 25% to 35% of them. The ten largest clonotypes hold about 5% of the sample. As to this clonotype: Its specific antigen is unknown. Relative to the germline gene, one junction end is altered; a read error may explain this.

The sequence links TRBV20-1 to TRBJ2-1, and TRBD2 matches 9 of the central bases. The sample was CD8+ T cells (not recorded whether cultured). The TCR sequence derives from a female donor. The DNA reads TGCAATGCTAGACCCTTTGGTACTAGCGGGCCGAGCTCCTACAATGAGCAGTTCTTC. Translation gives CNARPFGTSGPSSYNEQFF.